A single sample gave rise to the 5 T cell receptor beta chains below, sequenced in a study of chemoradiotherapy in HPV16-positive cancers. Here immunoSEQ multiplex PCR was the method, and the copy in TCRdb shows in-frame clones only, minus some. The data show approximately 6,100 clones, with around 90% seen just once and around 27% held by the top ten. This material consisted of blood, taken from a patient who underwent chemoradiotherapy. Every receptor here comes from a human donor with HPV-associated anogenital cancer.

The J gene is TRBJ2-3, the V gene TRBV7-9; TRBD2 matches at 15 bases. Germline CDR1 reads SEHNR; CDR2 reads FQNEAQ (reference sequence). The CDR3 extends over 17 amino acids. With V trimmed by 5 bases and J by 2 bases, 5 bases remained unmatched. The CDR3 sequence is CASSTGTSGGYTDTQYF. The DNA of the CDR3 is TGTGCCAGCAGCACAGGGACTAGCGGGGGGTACACAGATACGCAGTATTTT.

The CDR3 DNA sequence: TGCGCCAGCAGCTTGAATGCAGGGACTGAGCCCCAGCATTTT. It translates to CASSLNAGTEPQHF. This sequence joins TRBV5-1 and TRBJ1-5, with D possibly TRBD1 on 5 matching bases. The CDR3 covers 14 residues. V was shortened by 1 base and J by 8 bases, with 13 bases between the two germline ends. CDR1 is SGHRS and CDR2 is YFSETQ in the germline V gene. Variable domain in full (rest from reference TRBV5-1 and TRBJ1-5): KAGVTQTPRYLIKTRGQQVTLSCSPISGHRSVSWYQQTPGQGLQFLFEYFSETQRNKGNFPGRFSGRQFSNSRSEMNVSTLELGDSALYLCASSLNAGTEPQHFGDGTRLSIL.

This clone was recorded once. V and J are TRBV2 and TRBJ1-5, with D maybe TRBD1 (5 bases). CDR1 SNHLY and CDR2 FYNNEI come from the germline V gene. Trimming left V 0 bases short and J 5 bases short, with 14 bases between. This CDR3 spans 16 amino acids. The CDR3 DNA reads TGTGCCAGCAGTGAAGCGCTTGGCACAGGCCATCAGCCCCAGCATTTT. Its protein product is CASSEALGTGHQPQHF.

The chain carries TRBV28 and TRBJ2-3, with 13 bases fitting TRBD2. Trimming cost V 8 bases and J 6 bases; bases outside gene matches: 8. The CDR3 consists of 15 residues. CDR1 and CDR2 (germline): MDHEN, SYDVKM. The CDR3 DNA reads as TGTGCCAGCGGCCGACTAGCGGGAGGAACGGATACGCAGTATTTT. This sequence encodes CASGRLAGGTDTQYF.

The chain joins TRBV2 to TRBJ1-5; 7 nucleotides line up with TRBD1. The V gene's germline CDR1 is SNHLY and CDR2 FYNNEI. The CDR3 loop spans 14 amino acids. The ends lost 8 bases at V and 3 bases at J; junction bases unmatched: 7. The chain's CDR3 is CASQGGLINQPQHF. CDR3 DNA sequence: TGTGCCAGCCAGGGGGGTTTGATCAATCAGCCCCAGCATTTT.